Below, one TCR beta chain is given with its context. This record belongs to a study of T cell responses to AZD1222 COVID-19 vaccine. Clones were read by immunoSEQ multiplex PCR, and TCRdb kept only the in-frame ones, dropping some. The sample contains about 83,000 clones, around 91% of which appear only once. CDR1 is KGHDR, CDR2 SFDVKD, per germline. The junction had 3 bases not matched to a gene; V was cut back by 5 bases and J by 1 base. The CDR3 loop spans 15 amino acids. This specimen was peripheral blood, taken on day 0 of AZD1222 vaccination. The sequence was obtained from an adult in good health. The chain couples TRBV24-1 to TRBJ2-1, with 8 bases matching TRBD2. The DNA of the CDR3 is TGTGCCACCAGTGGGGGGACTAGGTCCTACAATGAGCAGTTCTTC. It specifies CATSGGTRSYNEQFF.